The entry below describes one T cell receptor beta chain. Its specificity is not known. PCR employed 60 Vbeta and 13 Jbeta primers. Clones were read by immunoSEQ multiplex PCR, and TCRdb kept only the in-frame ones, dropping some. The sample shows around 230,000 clones, almost 80% of them seen only once. The sample is drawn from a study of cytomegalovirus exposure and HLA in healthy donors. Looked up from germline, CDR1 is SGHTA and CDR2 is FQGNSA. V lost 6 bases and J lost 4; bases outside the gene matches: 7. This CDR3 has 15 amino acids. Whole-study findings and limits: The investigators catalogued 164 TCR beta chains as cytomegalovirus-associated. Reportedly, diagnosis of cytomegalovirus status by the classifier showed high specificity and sensitivity. In a later analysis, at a false discovery rate of 0.05, 15,000 to 20,000 TCR beta sequences were associated with HLA alleles. Highly shared variants forming one cluster were likely a sequencing artifact.

The source material was PBMCs. The origin of this receptor is a male donor in good health and CMV-seronegative. The rearrangement joins TRBV7-2 to TRBJ2-7; 12 bases agree with TRBD1. The CDR3 region has the DNA TGTGCCAGCAGAATCGCGGGACAGGGGGCTTACGAGCAGTACTTC. Translation gives CASRIAGQGAYEQYF.